This T cell receptor (beta chain) was sequenced for a study of cytomegalovirus exposure and HLA in healthy donors. Study-wide points: V- and J-gene trimming of TCR beta was linked (in a later analysis) to a missense DCLRE1C variant. By a later analysis, the bulk of CMV-associated TCR beta chains appeared HLA-restricted.

Regarding this clone: What it binds is not known.

Trimming removed 3 bases from V and 0 bases from J; junction bases left unmatched: 9. This CDR3 has 17 amino acids. Looked up from germline, CDR1 is MGHRA and CDR2 is YSYEKL. The PCR was carried out with 60 Vbeta primers and 13 Jbeta primers. Clones were read by immunoSEQ multiplex PCR, and TCRdb kept only the in-frame ones, dropping some. The top ten hold 1.1% to 1.5% of the sample, which has 180,000 or so clones, around 80% seen once. V usage is TRBV4-1 and J usage is TRBJ1-1; 8 bases align to TRBD1. Sequenced input: PBMCs. This receptor was taken from a girl between 10 and 17 years old in good health and CMV-seropositive. Here the CDR3 DNA reads TGCGCCAGCAGCCACAACCGGGACAGGACCATGAACACTGAAGCTTTCTTT. Its protein is CASSHNRDRTMNTEAFF.